The present entry profiles one T cell receptor (beta chain) with its context. Antigen unknown. The sample comes from a study of T cell responses to AZD1222 COVID-19 vaccine. Points from the study as a whole: Females outnumbered males among donors, who were mostly white British; clonal diversity was possibly underestimated. Within unmutated variant regions lay the reported targets of nearly half of spike-specific TCRs. Every sample of the repertoires postdated the peak T cell response.

Trimming stripped 0 bases from V and 5 bases from J, with 10 bases between. CDR1 LNHNV and CDR2 YYDKDF come from the germline V gene (reference sequence). The CDR3 spans 14 residues. TCRdb keeps only in-frame clones here, not all; method: immunoSEQ multiplex PCR. In the table there are about 100,000 clones, approximately 87% of which are singletons. The chain couples TRBV15 to TRBJ1-1; TRBD1 might be the D (5 bases). The sample here was peripheral blood, taken 28 days after the second AZD1222 dose. This TCR derives from an adult who received the AZD1222 COVID-19 vaccine. CDR3 region: CATSRDLGETEAFF. CDR3 in DNA: TGTGCCACCAGCAGAGATTTAGGGGAGACTGAAGCTTTCTTT.